The clone carrying this T cell receptor (beta chain) was detected ten times or more. The sample originates from a study of T cells of healthy individuals. The CDR3 runs to 11 residues. CDR1 and CDR2 from the germline V gene are SGHTA and FQGNSA. The V end lost 5 bases, the J end lost 4 bases, and 5 bases lay between the germline ends. TCRdb independently ran MiXCR on the 5' RACE reads; one entry per CDR3 protein. The sample records about 82,000 distinct CDR3 sequences, more than 4.5% being singletons. The source of this sequence is a female donor in good health. The chain joins TRBV7-2 to TRBJ2-5; D call uncertain. The CDR3 bases are TGTGCCAGCAGCCCGAGAGAGACCCAGTACTTC. This translates into CASSPRETQYF.